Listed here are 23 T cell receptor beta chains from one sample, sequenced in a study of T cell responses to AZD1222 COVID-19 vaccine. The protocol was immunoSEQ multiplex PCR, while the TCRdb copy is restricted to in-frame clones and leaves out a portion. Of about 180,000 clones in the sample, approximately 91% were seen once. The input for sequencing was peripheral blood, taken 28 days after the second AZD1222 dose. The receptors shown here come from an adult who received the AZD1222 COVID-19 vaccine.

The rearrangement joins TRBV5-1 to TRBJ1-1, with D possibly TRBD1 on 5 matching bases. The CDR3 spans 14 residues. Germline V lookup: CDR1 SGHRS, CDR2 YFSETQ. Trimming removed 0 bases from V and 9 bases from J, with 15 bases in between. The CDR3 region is CASSLEGTEYQAFF. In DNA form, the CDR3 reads TGCGCCAGCAGCTTGGAGGGGACGGAGTACCAAGCTTTCTTT.

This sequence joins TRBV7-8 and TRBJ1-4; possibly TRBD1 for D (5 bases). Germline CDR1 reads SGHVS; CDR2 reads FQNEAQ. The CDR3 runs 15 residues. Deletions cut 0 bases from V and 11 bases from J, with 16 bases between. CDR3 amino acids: CASSLARVGGRKLFF. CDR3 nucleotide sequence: TGTGCCAGCAGCTTAGCTAGGGTCGGGGGACGGAAACTGTTTTTT.

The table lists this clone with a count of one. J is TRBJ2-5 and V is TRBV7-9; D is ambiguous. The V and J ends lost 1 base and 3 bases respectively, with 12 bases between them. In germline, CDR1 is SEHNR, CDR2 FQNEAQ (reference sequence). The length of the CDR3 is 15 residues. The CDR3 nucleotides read TGTGCCAGCAGCTTAGTTGGTAGCCGAGAAGAGACCCAGTACTTC. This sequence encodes CASSLVGSREETQYF.

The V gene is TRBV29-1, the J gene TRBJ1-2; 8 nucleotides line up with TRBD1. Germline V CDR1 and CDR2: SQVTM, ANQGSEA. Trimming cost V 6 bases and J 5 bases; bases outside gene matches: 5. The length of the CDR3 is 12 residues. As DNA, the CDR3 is TGCAGCGTGAGGACAGGGTTATATGGCTACACCTTC. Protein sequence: CSVRTGLYGYTF.

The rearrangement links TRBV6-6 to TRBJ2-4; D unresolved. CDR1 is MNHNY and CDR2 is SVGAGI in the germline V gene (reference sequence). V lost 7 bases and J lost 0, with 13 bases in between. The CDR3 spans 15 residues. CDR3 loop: CASIPGKIAKNIQYF. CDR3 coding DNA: TGTGCCAGCATACCGGGTAAAATAGCCAAAAACATTCAGTACTTC.

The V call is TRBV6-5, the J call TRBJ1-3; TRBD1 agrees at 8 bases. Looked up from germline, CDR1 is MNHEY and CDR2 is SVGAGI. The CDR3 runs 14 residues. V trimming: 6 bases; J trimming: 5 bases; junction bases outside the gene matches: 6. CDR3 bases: TGTGCCAGCAGGGACAGGGATACTAGAAACACCATATATTTT. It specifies CASRDRDTRNTIYF.

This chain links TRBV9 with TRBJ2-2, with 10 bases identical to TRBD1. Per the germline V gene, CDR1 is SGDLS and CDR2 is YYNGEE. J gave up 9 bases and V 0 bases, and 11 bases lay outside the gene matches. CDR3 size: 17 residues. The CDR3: CASSVEGRDRGMWELFF. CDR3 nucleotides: TGTGCCAGCAGCGTAGAAGGCCGGGACAGGGGTATGTGGGAGCTGTTTTTT.

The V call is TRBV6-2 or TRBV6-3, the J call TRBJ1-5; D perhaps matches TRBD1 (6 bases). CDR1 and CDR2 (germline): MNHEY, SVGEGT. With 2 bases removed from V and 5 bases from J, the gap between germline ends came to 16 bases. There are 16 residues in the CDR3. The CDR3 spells CASSYPRQGKDQPQHF. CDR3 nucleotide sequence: TGTGCCAGCAGTTACCCGCGGCAGGGGAAGGATCAGCCCCAGCATTTT.

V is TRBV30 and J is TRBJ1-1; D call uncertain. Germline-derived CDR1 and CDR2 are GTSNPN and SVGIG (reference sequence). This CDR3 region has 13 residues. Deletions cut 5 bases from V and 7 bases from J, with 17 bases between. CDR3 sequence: CAWGRGESNEAFF. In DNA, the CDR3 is TGTGCCTGGGGACGTGGGGAATCGAATGAAGCTTTCTTT.

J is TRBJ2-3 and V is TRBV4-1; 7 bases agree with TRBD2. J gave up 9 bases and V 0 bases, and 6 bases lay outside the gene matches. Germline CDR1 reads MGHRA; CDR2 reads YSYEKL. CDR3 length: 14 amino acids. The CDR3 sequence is CASSQDSASGTQYF. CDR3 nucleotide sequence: TGCGCCAGCAGCCAAGATTCGGCTAGCGGAACGCAGTATTTT.

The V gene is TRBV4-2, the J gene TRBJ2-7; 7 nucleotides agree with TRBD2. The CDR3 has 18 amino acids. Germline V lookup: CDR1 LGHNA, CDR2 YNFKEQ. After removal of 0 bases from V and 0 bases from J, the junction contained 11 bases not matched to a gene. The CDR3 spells CASSQDLFGLADSYEQYF. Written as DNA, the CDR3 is TGTGCCAGCAGCCAAGATCTTTTCGGGCTAGCGGACTCCTACGAGCAGTACTTC.

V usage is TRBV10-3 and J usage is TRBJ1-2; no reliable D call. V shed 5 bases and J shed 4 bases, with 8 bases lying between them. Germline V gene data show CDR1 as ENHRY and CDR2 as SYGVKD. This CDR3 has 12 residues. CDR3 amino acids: CAISHTAYGYTF. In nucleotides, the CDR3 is TGTGCCATCAGTCACACAGCCTATGGCTACACCTTC.

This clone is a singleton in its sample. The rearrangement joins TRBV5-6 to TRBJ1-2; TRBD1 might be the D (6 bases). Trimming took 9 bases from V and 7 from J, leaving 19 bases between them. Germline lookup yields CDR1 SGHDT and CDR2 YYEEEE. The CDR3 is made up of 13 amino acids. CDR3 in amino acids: CATSRGAEGGYTF. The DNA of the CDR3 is TGTGCCACGAGCCGGGGGGCAGAGGGTGGCTACACCTTC.

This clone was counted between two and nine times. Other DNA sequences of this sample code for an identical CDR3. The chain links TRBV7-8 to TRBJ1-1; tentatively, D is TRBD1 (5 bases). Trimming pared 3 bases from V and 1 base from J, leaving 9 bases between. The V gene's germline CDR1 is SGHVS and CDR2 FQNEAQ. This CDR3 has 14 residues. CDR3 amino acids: CASSLGRRNTEAFF. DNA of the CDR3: TGTGCCAGCAGCTTGGGACGGAGGAACACTGAAGCTTTCTTT.

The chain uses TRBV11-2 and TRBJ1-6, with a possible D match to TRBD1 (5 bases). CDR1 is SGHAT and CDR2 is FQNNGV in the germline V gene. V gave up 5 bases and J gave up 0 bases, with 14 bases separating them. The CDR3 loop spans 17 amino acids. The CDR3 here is CASSNRRGSSYNSPLHF. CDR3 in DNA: TGTGCCAGCAGCAATAGGCGGGGGAGCTCCTATAATTCACCCCTCCACTTT.

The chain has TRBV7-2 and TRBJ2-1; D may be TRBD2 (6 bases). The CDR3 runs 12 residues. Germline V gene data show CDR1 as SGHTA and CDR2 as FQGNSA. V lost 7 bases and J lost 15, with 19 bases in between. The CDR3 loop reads CASNALASAPFF. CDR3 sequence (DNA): TGTGCCAGCAACGCTCTAGCGAGTGCGCCGTTCTTC.

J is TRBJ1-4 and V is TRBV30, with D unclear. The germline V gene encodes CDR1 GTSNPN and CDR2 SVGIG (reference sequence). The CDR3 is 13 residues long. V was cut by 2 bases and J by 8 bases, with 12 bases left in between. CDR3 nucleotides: TGTGCCTGGAGTCGGGTTCAAAACGAAAAACTGTTTTTT. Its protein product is CAWSRVQNEKLFF.

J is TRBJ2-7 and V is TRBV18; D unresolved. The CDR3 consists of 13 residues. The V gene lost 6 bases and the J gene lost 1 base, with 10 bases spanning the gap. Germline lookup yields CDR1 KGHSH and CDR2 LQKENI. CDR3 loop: CASSAPQSYEQYF. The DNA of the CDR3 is TGTGCCAGCTCCGCCCCTCAATCCTACGAGCAGTACTTC.

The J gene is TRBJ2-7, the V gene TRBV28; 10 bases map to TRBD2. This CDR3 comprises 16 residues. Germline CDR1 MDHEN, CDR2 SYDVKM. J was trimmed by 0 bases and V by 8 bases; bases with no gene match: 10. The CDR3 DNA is TGTGCCAGCTCTATTTTACTAGCGGGGAGCTCCTACGAGCAGTACTTC. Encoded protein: CASSILLAGSSYEQYF.

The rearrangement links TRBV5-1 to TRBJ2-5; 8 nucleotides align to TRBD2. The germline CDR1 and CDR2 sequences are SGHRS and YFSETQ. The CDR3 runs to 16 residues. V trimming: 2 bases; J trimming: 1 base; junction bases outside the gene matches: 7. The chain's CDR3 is CASSFTAGGLQETQYF. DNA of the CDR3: TGCGCCAGCAGCTTTACGGCGGGAGGCCTCCAAGAGACCCAGTACTTC.

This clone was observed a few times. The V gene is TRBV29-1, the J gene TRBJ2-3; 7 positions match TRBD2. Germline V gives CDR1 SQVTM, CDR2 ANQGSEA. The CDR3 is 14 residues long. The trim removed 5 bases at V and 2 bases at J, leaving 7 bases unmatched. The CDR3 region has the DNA TGCAGCGTTAGTCCGCGGGGGAACACAGATACGCAGTATTTT. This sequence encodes CSVSPRGNTDTQYF.

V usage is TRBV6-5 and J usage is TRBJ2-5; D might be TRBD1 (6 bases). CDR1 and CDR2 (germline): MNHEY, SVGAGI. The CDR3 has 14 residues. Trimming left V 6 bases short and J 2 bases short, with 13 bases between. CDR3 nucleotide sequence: TGTGCCAGCAGACGTGGACAGTCTCAAGAGACCCAGTACTTC. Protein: CASRRGQSQETQYF.

CDR3 loop: CASSLRTGTVTYEQYF. CDR3 DNA: TGTGCCAGCAGCCTCCGGACAGGGACAGTTACCTACGAGCAGTACTTC. This chain links TRBV3-1 (or the pseudogene TRBV3-2) with TRBJ2-7, with 8 nucleotides matching TRBD1. This CDR3 is built from 16 residues. Germline values: CDR1 LGHDT, CDR2 YNNKEL (reference sequence). V lost 4 bases and J lost 2; bases outside the gene matches: 10.